Sequencing of this T cell receptor beta chain was carried out in a study of T-cell reconstitution after alpha-beta-depleted transplantation in children. Unique molecular identifiers tagged the TCRbeta library. TCRdb called the PCR reads again in MiXCR, with one record for every CDR3 protein. The table shows about 870,000 distinct CDR3 sequences, with around 17% occurring only once. On this clonotype: The antigen is unknown.

Study conclusions and caveats: After transplant, at about two months, alpha-beta T cells were reportedly derived from several hundred expanded graft clones.

The V end lost 5 bases, the J end lost 8 bases, and 19 bases lay between the germline ends. This CDR3 contains 15 residues. The V gene's germline CDR1 is SEHNR and CDR2 FQNEAQ (reference sequence). The source is a male patient younger than 18 who had a stem cell transplant for acute lymphoblastic leukemia, so the T cells may come from the graft donor. The chain recombines TRBV7-9 with TRBJ1-5, with D perhaps TRBD1 (5 bases). The source material was PBMCs, mostly from graft donor cells, sampled 360 days after TCRalphabeta/CD19-depleted stem cell transplant. The CDR3 coding sequence is TGTGCCAGCAGCCCGTCGGGGCAGGGCAACGAGCCCCAGCATTTT. This encodes CASSPSGQGNEPQHF.